This is a list of T cell receptor beta chains from one sample in a study of blood T cell repertoires in COVID-19. Assay used: immunoSEQ multiplex PCR; TCRdb lists only in-frame clones, some missing. The table has 210,000 or so clones, 83% seen once. Sequencing input: peripheral blood. These receptors came from a woman between 25 and 40 years old with COVID-19, enrolled during active disease. Both conserved end residues are part of each CDR3. D genes are given only for firm matches. Size is omitted from some rows. Given values are once, few, many or a class for expanded clones.

-	-	TRBV12-2	TRBJ2-5	CASRLGQRWERQETQYF	TGTGCAAGTCGCTTAGGCCAGCGGTGGGAACGTCAAGAGACCCAGTACTTC
-	-	TRBV6-1	TRBJ2-1	CASTRGFREYNEQFF	TGTGCCAGCACCCGCGGGTTTAGAGAGTACAATGAGCAGTTCTTC
-	-	TRBV19	TRBJ1-2	CASSHGTLYGYTF	TGTGCCAGTAGCCATGGGACACTCTATGGCTACACCTTC
-	-	TRBV6-6	TRBJ1-5	CASSYSQWHSNQPQHF	TGTGCCAGCAGTTACTCCCAGTGGCATAGCAATCAGCCCCAGCATTTT
TRBD1	-	TRBV27	TRBJ1-2	CASSLPGQGLGGYTF	TGTGCCAGCAGTTTACCGGGACAGGGGTTGGGTGGCTACACCTTC
TRBD1	-	TRBV6-1	TRBJ1-3	CASSEYSGTGTRDTIYF	TGTGCCAGCAGTGAATATTCGGGGACAGGGACTCGGGACACCATATATTTT
TRBD2	-	TRBV4-3	TRBJ2-7	CASSPGLAGSYEQYF	TGCGCCAGCAGCCCGGGACTAGCGGGATCTTACGAGCAGTACTTC
TRBD2	-	TRBV15	TRBJ2-3	CATSRDLLAGGQDTQYF	TGTGCCACCAGCAGAGATCTTCTAGCGGGGGGGCAAGATACGCAGTATTTT
-	-	TRBV12-3/TRBV12-4	TRBJ2-3	CASSLVRDTQYF	TGTGCCAGCAGTTTAGTGCGGGATACGCAGTATTTT
-	once	TRBV5-1	TRBJ1-6	CASSLDSGKNSPLHF	TGCGCCAGCAGCTTGGATTCAGGGAAAAATTCACCCCTCCACTTT
-	-	TRBV5-5	TRBJ2-6	CASSLQGTSGANVLTF	TGTGCCAGCAGCTTGCAGGGAACTTCTGGGGCCAACGTCCTGACTTTC
-	-	TRBV10-3	TRBJ1-3	CAISEGSPGNTIYF	TGTGCCATCAGTGAGGGGAGCCCTGGAAACACCATATATTTT
TRBD2	once	TRBV11-2	TRBJ2-1	CASGEGTSGPLDEQFF	TGTGCCAGCGGAGAAGGGACTAGCGGTCCTTTGGATGAGCAGTTCTTC
-	-	TRBV7-3	TRBJ2-3	CASSRGGATDTQYF	TGTGCCAGCAGTCGAGGGGGAGCCACAGATACGCAGTATTTT
TRBD1	-	TRBV10-3	TRBJ1-1	CAIRTGWRAEAFF	TGTGCCATCAGGACAGGGTGGAGGGCTGAAGCTTTCTTT
TRBD1	-	TRBV18	TRBJ1-2	CASSPRAGTGEFGGYTF	TGTGCCAGCTCACCGAGAGCCGGGACAGGGGAGTTCGGGGGCTACACCTTC
TRBD2	once	TRBV5-1	TRBJ2-2	CASSSAGMASGSPYTGELFF	TGCGCCAGCAGCTCGGCGGGCATGGCTAGCGGGAGCCCCTACACCGGGGAGCTGTTTTTT
-	-	TRBV5-5	TRBJ1-1	CASSPVGATEAFF	TGTGCCAGCAGCCCAGTTGGGGCGACTGAAGCTTTCTTT
-	-	TRBV9	TRBJ2-7	CASSVGQGTGEQYF	TGTGCCAGCAGCGTAGGCCAGGGGACGGGCGAGCAGTACTTC
-	-	TRBV7-2	TRBJ1-3	CASSPSGHSGNTIYF	TGTGCCAGCAGCCCCTCAGGTCACTCTGGAAACACCATATATTTT
-	-	TRBV5-1	TRBJ2-4	CASSLGDNRYKNIQYF	TGCGCCAGCAGCTTGGGGGACAACCGATACAAAAACATTCAGTACTTC
-	-	TRBV21-1	TRBJ2-1	CASSSSLLQMNSGRDEQFF	TGTGCCAGCAGCAGTTCTTTACTACAGATGAATAGCGGGAGAGATGAGCAGTTCTTC
-	-	TRBV6-5	TRBJ2-3	CASRYRTSTDTQYF	TGTGCCAGCAGGTACAGGACTAGCACAGATACGCAGTATTTT
TRBD2	few	TRBV6-5	TRBJ2-1	CASSLLAGSYNEQFF	TGTGCCAGCAGTCTACTAGCGGGGTCCTACAATGAGCAGTTCTTC
-	few	TRBV19	TRBJ1-6	CASSINRESSPLHF	TGTGCCAGTAGTATAAACAGGGAGTCCTCACCCCTCCACTTT
-	-	TRBV4-1	TRBJ2-6	CASSQAGTGPSGANVLTF	TGCGCCAGCAGCCAAGCCGGAACAGGCCCGTCTGGGGCCAACGTCCTGACTTTC
-	-	TRBV5-4	TRBJ2-7	CASSSSYEQYF	TGTGCCAGCAGCTCCAGCTACGAGCAGTACTTC
-	-	TRBV27	TRBJ1-3	CASSPGRSGNTIYF	TGTGCCAGCAGTCCGGGAAGATCCGGAAACACCATATATTTT
-	-	TRBV2	TRBJ1-5	CASQSGSGSNQPQHF	TGTGCCAGTCAATCAGGTTCCGGAAGCAATCAGCCCCAGCATTTT
TRBD1	-	TRBV7-4	TRBJ2-1	CASSPGQGGYNEQFF	TGTGCCAGCAGCCCAGGACAGGGGGGTTACAATGAGCAGTTCTTC
-	-	TRBV5-5	TRBJ1-6	CASSPGGPGVSPLHF	TGTGCCAGCAGCCCCGGGGGACCGGGTGTGTCACCCCTCCACTTT
-	few	TRBV18	TRBJ2-2	CASSPSVGGQTGELFF	TGTGCCAGCTCACCTTCAGTGGGCGGACAAACCGGGGAGCTGTTTTTT
-	-	TRBV6-1	TRBJ1-1	CASSEHQGLTFF	TGTGCCAGCAGTGAACATCAGGGTCTAACTTTCTTT
-	-	TRBV6-5	TRBJ1-1	CASTPDTWGGEAFF	TGTGCCAGCACCCCGGACACCTGGGGGGGTGAAGCTTTCTTT
TRBD1	-	TRBV28	TRBJ2-3	CASREQGTDTQYF	TGTGCCAGCAGAGAACAGGGGACAGATACGCAGTATTTT
TRBD1	-	TRBV3-1/TRBV3-2	TRBJ1-2	CASSPRDRDYGYTF	TGTGCCAGCAGCCCCCGGGACAGGGACTATGGCTACACCTTC
TRBD2	few	TRBV29-1	TRBJ2-1	CSVIQREPSYNEQFF	TGCAGCGTCATACAGCGGGAGCCCTCCTACAATGAGCAGTTCTTC
-	-	TRBV19	TRBJ2-5	CASSIGGASGETQYF	TGTGCCAGTAGTATTGGGGGGGCCTCCGGAGAGACCCAGTACTTC
TRBD2	-	TRBV28	TRBJ2-1	CASSSASGFNNEQFF	TGTGCCAGCAGTTCCGCTAGCGGGTTTAACAATGAGCAGTTCTTC
-	few	TRBV5-4	TRBJ2-3	CASSLNREDTQYF	TGTGCCAGCAGCTTAAACAGGGAAGATACGCAGTATTTT
TRBD1	-	TRBV5-6	TRBJ2-3	CASSVTGSDTQYF	TGTGCCAGCAGCGTGACAGGGTCAGATACGCAGTATTTT
TRBD2	-	TRBV4-2	TRBJ2-1	CASSPSGTYNEQFF	TGTGCCAGCAGTCCTAGCGGGACCTACAATGAGCAGTTCTTC
-	once	TRBV7-4	TRBJ1-6	CASSLNGLRSGNSPLHF	TGTGCCAGCAGCCTAAACGGACTCCGGTCGGGTAATTCACCCCTCCACTTT
-	-	TRBV6-1	TRBJ2-1	CASSEGAPVYNEQFF	TGTGCCAGCAGTGAGGGGGCGCCGGTTTACAATGAGCAGTTCTTC
-	-	TRBV4-3	TRBJ1-2	CASSQEIGPGDGYTF	TGCGCCAGCAGCCAAGAAATCGGACCGGGAGATGGCTACACCTTC
TRBD2	-	TRBV7-2	TRBJ2-7	CASSLVGTISYEQYF	TGTGCCAGCAGCTTAGTCGGGACTATCTCCTACGAGCAGTACTTC
-	-	TRBV6-2/TRBV6-3	TRBJ1-5	CASSYSSGGAKSNQPQHF	TGTGCCAGCAGTTACTCGTCGGGGGGCGCAAAGAGCAATCAGCCCCAGCATTTT
-	-	TRBV24-1	TRBJ2-1	CATSADEGEGQDEQFF	TGTGCCACCAGTGCCGATGAGGGGGAGGGCCAGGATGAGCAGTTCTTC
TRBD1	-	TRBV27	TRBJ1-6	CASSHRDRSSYNSPLHF	TGTGCCAGCAGCCATCGGGACAGAAGCTCCTATAATTCACCCCTCCACTTT
TRBD1	once	TRBV3-1/TRBV3-2	TRBJ2-7	CASSQEGVLTGAYEQYF	TGTGCCAGCAGCCAAGAAGGTGTTTTGACAGGGGCCTACGAGCAGTACTTC
TRBD1	few	TRBV5-1	TRBJ2-3	CASSLSGTGEDTQYF	TGCGCCAGCAGCTTGTCCGGGACAGGGGAAGATACGCAGTATTTT
-	-	TRBV6-5	TRBJ1-2	CASSTSGSNYGYTF	-
TRBD1	once	TRBV6-6	TRBJ1-5	CASRDRGRSGQPQHF	TGTGCCAGCCGGGACAGGGGGCGCTCAGGACAGCCCCAGCATTTT
TRBD2	-	TRBV5-1	TRBJ2-3	CASGRRLAGYTDTQYF	TGCGCCAGCGGGCGGAGACTAGCGGGCTACACAGATACGCAGTATTTT
-	-	TRBV6-5	TRBJ1-2	CASSYSMGGAYGYTF	TGTGCCAGCAGTTACTCGATGGGGGGGGCCTATGGCTACACCTTC
-	-	TRBV29-1	TRBJ1-4	CSVDGGAREKLFF	TGCAGCGTTGATGGAGGGGCCCGGGAAAAACTGTTTTTT
-	-	TRBV2	TRBJ2-7	CASSDPAYEQYF	TGTGCCAGCAGTGACCCCGCCTACGAGCAGTACTTC
-	-	TRBV5-1	TRBJ2-3	CASSLGGADTQYF	TGCGCCAGCAGCTTAGGCGGGGCAGATACGCAGTATTTT
-	once	TRBV5-6	TRBJ2-6	CASSPPGSGANVLTF	TGTGCCAGCAGCCCACCGGGCTCTGGGGCCAACGTCCTGACTTTC
-	-	TRBV5-5	TRBJ2-7	CASSLDDGVASYEQYF	TGTGCCAGCAGCTTAGATGACGGCGTAGCGTCCTACGAGCAGTACTTC